This T cell receptor (beta chain) originates from a study of T cells in localized non-small cell lung cancer. Broader study findings: When the top 100 tumor clones were examined, a median approximately 54 of them also appeared in the adjacent lung, which was paired and uninvolved. Higher blood T cell density tracked longer overall survival.

This CDR3 comprises 14 residues. The germline V gene has CDR1 GTSNPN and CDR2 SVGIG (reference sequence). V gave up 2 bases and J gave up 0 bases, with 5 bases separating them. About this clone: Its antigen is undetermined.

Clones were sequenced by immunoSEQ multiplex PCR, and TCRdb holds only the in-frame ones, with some missing. The data hold over a thousand clones, with about two fifths observed a single time. The chain links TRBV30 to TRBJ1-6; D unclear. This clonotype originated in a woman aged 40-75 years with stage I squamous cell lung carcinoma. The source was lung tumor tissue, collected before any cancer treatment. In DNA, the CDR3 is TGTGCCTGGAGTACCAGCTCCTATAATTCACCCCTCCACTTT. Protein product: CAWSTSSYNSPLHF.